The sequence of this TCR beta chain was determined in a study of T cell changes during pregnancy in multiple sclerosis. The data were produced by immunoSEQ multiplex PCR, yet TCRdb's version contains in-frame clones alone and is incomplete. The sample holds approximately 50,000 clones, roughly 90% seen once. This clone has just a few counts. Germline CDR1 and CDR2: LGHNA and YSLEER. V was shortened by 4 bases and J by 7 bases, with 20 bases between the two germline ends. The CDR3 contains 16 residues. The sequence was obtained from a female donor with multiple sclerosis, enrolled in a pregnancy study. V is TRBV4-3 and J is TRBJ2-1, with D perhaps TRBD2 (5 bases). The material was CD4+ T cells from peripheral blood mononuclear cells, obtained after pregnancy. CDR3 protein: CASSPRPWESGNEQFF. DNA of the CDR3: TGCGCCAGCAGCCCTAGACCTTGGGAGTCTGGAAATGAGCAGTTCTTC.